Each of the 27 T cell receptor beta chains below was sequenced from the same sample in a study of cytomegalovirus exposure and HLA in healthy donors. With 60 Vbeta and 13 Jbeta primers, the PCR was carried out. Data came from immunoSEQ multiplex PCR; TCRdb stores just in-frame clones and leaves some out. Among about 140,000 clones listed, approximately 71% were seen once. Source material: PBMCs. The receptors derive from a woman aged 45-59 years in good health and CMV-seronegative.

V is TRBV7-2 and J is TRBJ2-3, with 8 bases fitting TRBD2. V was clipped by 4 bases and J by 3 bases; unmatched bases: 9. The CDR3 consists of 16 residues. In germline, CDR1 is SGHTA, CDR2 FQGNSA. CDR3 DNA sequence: TGTGCCAGCAGCTCAAGAGCGGGGGCGTGGACAGATACGCAGTATTTT. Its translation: CASSSRAGAWTDTQYF.

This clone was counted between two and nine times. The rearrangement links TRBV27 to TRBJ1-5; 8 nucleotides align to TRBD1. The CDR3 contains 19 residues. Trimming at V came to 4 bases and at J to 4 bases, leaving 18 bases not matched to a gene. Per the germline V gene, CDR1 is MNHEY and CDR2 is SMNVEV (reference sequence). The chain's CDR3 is CASSSLTLQQGGINQPQHF. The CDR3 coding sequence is TGTGCCAGCAGTTCCTTAACGTTACAACAGGGGGGAATTAATCAGCCCCAGCATTTT.

This chain's CDR3 is CASSLYGAPLDNIQYF. In nucleotides, the CDR3 is TGTGCCAGCAGCTTGTATGGGGCCCCACTCGATAACATTCAGTACTTC. The rearrangement links TRBV7-9 to TRBJ2-4, with a possible D match to TRBD1 (5 bases). V was trimmed by 3 bases and J by 7 bases, leaving 19 bases between them. The CDR3 is 16 residues long. The germline V gene has CDR1 SEHNR and CDR2 FQNEAQ (reference sequence).

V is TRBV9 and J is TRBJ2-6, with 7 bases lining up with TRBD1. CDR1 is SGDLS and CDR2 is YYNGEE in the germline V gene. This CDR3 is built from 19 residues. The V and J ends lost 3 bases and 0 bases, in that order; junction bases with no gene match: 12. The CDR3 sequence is CASSGSNDRESSGANVLTF. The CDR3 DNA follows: TGTGCCAGCAGCGGCAGTAACGACAGGGAGAGCTCTGGGGCCAACGTCCTGACTTTC.

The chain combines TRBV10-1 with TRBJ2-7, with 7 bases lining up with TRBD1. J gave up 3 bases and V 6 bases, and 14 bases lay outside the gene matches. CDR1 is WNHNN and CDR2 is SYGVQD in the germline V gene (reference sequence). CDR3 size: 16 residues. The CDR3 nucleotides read TGCGCCAGCAGGACAACATCCCAGGGGGTGAACTACGAGCAGTACTTC. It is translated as CASRTTSQGVNYEQYF.

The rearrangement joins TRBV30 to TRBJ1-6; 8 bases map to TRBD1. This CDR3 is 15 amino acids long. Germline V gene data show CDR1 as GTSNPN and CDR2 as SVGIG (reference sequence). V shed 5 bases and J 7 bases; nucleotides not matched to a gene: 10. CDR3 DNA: TGTGCCTGGCAGATTCCAGGACAGGGAAATTCACCCCTCCACTTT. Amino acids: CAWQIPGQGNSPLHF.

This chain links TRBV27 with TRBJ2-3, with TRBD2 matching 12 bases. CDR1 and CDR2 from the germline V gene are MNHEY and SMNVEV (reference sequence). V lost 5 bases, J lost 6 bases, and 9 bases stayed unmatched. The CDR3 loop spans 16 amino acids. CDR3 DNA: TGTGCCAGCAGTCTCTCGACTAGCGGGGGTAAGGATACGCAGTATTTT. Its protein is CASSLSTSGGKDTQYF.

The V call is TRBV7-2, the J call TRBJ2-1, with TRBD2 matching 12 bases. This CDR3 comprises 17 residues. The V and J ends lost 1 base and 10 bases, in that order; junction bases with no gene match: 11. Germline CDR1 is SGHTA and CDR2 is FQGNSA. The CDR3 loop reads CASSLVLASGGAREQFF. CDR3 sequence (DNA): TGTGCCAGCAGCTTAGTTTTGGCTAGCGGGGGGGCGAGGGAGCAGTTCTTC.

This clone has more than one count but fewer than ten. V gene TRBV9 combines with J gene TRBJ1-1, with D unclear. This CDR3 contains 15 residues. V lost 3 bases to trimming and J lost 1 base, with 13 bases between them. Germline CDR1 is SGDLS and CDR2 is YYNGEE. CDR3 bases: TGTGCCAGCAGCGGGGCAAGTATTACGAACACTGAAGCTTTCTTT. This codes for CASSGASITNTEAFF.

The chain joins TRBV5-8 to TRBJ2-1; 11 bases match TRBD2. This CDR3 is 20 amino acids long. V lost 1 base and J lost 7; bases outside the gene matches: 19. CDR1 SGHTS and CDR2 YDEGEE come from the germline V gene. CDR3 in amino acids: CASSLTLFSGGASSGNEQFF. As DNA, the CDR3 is TGTGCCAGCAGCTTGACCCTCTTTAGCGGGGGGGCCTCTAGTGGAAATGAGCAGTTCTTC.

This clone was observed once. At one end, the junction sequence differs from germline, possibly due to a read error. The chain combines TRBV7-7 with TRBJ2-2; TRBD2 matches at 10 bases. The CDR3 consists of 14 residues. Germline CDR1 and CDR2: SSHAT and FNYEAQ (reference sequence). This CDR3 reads CASSLGLAGAELFF. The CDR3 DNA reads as TGTGCTAGCAGCTTAGGGCTAGCGGGGGCGGAGCTGTTTTTT.

The CDR3: CAWSDLGQGDEKLFF. CDR3 coding DNA: TGTGCCTGGAGTGATCTGGGACAGGGGGACGAAAAACTGTTTTTT. The chain links TRBV30 to TRBJ1-4; 11 positions agree with TRBD1. Germline lookup yields CDR1 GTSNPN and CDR2 SVGIG (reference sequence). This CDR3 has 15 amino acids. Trimming took 1 base from V and 8 from J; bases not matched to a gene: 6. The full variable domain, in which reference TRBV30 and TRBJ1-4 provide the parts outside the CDR3, is SQTIHQWPATLVQPVGSPLSLECTVEGTSNPNLYWYRQAAGRGLQLLFYSVGIGQISSEVPQNLSASRPQDRQFILSSKKLLLSDSGFYLCAWSDLGQGDEKLFFGSGTQLSVL.

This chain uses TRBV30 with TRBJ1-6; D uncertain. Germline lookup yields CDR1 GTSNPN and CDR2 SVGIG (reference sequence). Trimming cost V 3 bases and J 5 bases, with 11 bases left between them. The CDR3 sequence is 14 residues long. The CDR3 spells CAWRYSPNNSPLHF. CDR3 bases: TGTGCCTGGAGGTACAGTCCAAATAATTCACCCCTCCACTTT.

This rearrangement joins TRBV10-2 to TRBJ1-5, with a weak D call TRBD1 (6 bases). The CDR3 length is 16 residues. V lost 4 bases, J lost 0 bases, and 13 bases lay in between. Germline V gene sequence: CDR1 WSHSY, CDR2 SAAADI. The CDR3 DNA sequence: TGCGCCAGCAGTGTACAGGGTAGAAATAGCAATCAGCCCCAGCATTTT. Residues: CASSVQGRNSNQPQHF.

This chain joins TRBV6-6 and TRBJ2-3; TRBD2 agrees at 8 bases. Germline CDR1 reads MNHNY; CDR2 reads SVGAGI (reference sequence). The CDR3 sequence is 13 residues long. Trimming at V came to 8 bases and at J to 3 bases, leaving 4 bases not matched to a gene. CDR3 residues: CASRGGGTDTQYF. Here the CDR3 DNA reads TGTGCCAGCCGGGGGGGCGGGACAGATACGCAGTATTTT.

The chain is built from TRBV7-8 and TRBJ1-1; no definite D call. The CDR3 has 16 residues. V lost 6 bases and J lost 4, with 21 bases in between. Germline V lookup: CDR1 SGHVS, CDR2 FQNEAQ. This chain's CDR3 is CASSSGSMNSRTEAFF. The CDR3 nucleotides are TGTGCCAGCAGTTCAGGATCGATGAATTCCCGCACTGAAGCTTTCTTT.

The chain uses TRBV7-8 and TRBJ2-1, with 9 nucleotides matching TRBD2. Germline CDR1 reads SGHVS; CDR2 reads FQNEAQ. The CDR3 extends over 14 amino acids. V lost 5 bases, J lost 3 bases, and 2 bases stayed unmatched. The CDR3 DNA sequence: TGTGCCAGCAGCCGACTAGCGGTCTACAATGAGCAGTTCTTC. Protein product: CASSRLAVYNEQFF.

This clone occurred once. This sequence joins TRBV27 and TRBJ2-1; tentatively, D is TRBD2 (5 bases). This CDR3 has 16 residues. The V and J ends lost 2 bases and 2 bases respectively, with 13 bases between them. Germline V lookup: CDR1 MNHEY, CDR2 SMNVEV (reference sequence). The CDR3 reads CASSLSKEVPYNEQFF. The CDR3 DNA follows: TGTGCCAGCAGTTTAAGTAAGGAGGTTCCCTACAATGAGCAGTTCTTC.

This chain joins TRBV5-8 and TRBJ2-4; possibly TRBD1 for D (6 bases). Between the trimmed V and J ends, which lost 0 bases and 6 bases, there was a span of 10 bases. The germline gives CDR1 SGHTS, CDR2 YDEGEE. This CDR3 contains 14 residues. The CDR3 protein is CASSLGQGTNIQYF. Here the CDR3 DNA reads TGTGCCAGCAGCTTGGGCCAGGGGACAAACATTCAGTACTTC.

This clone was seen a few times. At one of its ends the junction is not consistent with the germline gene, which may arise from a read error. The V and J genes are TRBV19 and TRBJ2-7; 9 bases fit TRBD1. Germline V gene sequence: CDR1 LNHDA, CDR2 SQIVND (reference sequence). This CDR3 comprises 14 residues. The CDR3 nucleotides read TGTGCCAGTAGTACCAAGACGGGGACAGGGATAGTCCACTTC. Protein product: CASSTKTGTGIVHF.

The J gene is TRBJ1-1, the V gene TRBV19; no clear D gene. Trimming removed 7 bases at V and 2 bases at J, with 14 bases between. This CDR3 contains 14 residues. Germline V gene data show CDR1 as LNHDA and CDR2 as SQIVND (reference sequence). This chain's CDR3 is CASTSGRTNTEAFF. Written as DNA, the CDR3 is TGTGCCAGTACCTCGGGGAGGACCAACACTGAAGCTTTCTTT.

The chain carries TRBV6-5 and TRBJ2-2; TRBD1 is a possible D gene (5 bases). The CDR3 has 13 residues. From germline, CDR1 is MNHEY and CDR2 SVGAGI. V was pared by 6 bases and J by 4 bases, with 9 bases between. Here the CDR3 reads CASRGPGTGELFF. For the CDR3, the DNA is TGTGCCAGCAGGGGGCCTGGCACCGGGGAGCTGTTTTTT.

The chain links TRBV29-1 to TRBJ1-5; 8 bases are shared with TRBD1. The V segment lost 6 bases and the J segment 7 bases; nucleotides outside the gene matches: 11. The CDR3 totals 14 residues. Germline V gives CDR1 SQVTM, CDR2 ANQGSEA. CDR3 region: CSVDLDRESQPQHF. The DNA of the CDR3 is TGCAGCGTCGACCTGGACAGGGAATCGCAGCCCCAGCATTTT.

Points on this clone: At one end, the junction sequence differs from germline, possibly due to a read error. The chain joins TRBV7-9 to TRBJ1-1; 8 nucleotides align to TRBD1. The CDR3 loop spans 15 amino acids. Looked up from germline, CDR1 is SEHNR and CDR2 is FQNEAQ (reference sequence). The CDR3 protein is CSSSSAGTGHTEAFF. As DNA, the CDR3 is TGTTCCAGCAGCTCAGCCGGGACAGGCCACACTGAAGCTTTCTTT.

The CDR3 sequence is CASSLGGTGGIYEQYF. DNA of the CDR3: TGTGCCAGCAGCTTAGGGGGGACAGGGGGCATCTACGAGCAGTACTTC. The chain carries TRBV11-2 and TRBJ2-7; 12 bases line up with TRBD1. Germline-derived CDR1 and CDR2 are SGHAT and FQNNGV. V gave up 1 base and J gave up 3 bases; unmatched junction bases: 4. CDR3 length: 16 residues. Variable domain in full (rest from reference TRBV11-2 and TRBJ2-7): EAGVAQSPRYKIIEKRQSVAFWCNPISGHATLYWYQQILGQGPKLLIQFQNNGVVDDSQLPKDRFSAERLKGVDSTLKIQPAKLEDSAVYLCASSLGGTGGIYEQYFGPGTRLTVT.

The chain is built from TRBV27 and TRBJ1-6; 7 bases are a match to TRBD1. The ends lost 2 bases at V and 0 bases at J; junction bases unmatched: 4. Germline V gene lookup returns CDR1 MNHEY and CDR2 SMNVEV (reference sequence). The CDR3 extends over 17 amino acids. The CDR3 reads CASSLDAGGSYNSPLHF. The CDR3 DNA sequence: TGTGCCAGCAGTTTAGATGCAGGGGGCTCCTATAATTCACCCCTCCACTTT.

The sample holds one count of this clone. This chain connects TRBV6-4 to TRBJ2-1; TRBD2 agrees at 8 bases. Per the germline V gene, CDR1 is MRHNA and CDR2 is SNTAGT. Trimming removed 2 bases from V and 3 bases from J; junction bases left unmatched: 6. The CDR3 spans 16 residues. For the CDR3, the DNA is TGTGCCAGCAGTGACAACGGCGGGGGGAACTACAATGAGCAGTTCTTC. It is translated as CASSDNGGGNYNEQFF.